This T cell receptor (beta chain) stems from a study of long-term antiretroviral therapy in people with HIV. Survey level was the resolution at which the v3.0 immunoSEQ assay ran. Profiling relied on immunoSEQ multiplex PCR, and the TCRdb table lists in-frame clones only, not all of them. Of about 25,000 clones in the sample, around three quarters were seen once. All donors provided no fewer than one pre-ART and no fewer than two post-ART PBMC samples. The CDR3 spans 15 residues. Trimming removed 3 bases from V and 5 bases from J; junction bases left unmatched: 6. The germline CDR1 and CDR2 sequences are SGHDT and YYEEEE.

The sequencing used unsorted PBMCs, collected 1.1 years before starting antiretroviral therapy. This chain joins TRBV5-6 and TRBJ1-5; 9 bases agree with TRBD1. The clonotype originates from a middle-aged woman with HIV. The CDR3 sequence is CASSWGTGPHQPQHF. CDR3 sequence (DNA): TGTGCCAGCAGCTGGGGGACAGGGCCCCATCAGCCCCAGCATTTT. Using reference TRBV5-6 and TRBJ1-5 for the parts outside the CDR3, the full variable domain is DAGVTQSPTHLIKTRGQQVTLRCSPKSGHDTVSWYQQALGQGPQFIFQYYEEEERQRGNFPDRFSGHQFPNYSSELNVNALLLGDSALYLCASSWGTGPHQPQHFGDGTRLSIL.